Following are 14 T cell receptor beta chains from one sample sequenced in a study of T cell responses to AZD1222 COVID-19 vaccine. Assay used: immunoSEQ multiplex PCR; TCRdb lists only in-frame clones, some missing. The table has more than 150,000 clones, about nine tenths seen once. The material was peripheral blood, obtained on day 0 of AZD1222 vaccination. The receptors here all came from an adult in good health.

This clone was seen once. V usage is TRBV18 and J usage is TRBJ2-4; tentative D call: TRBD2 (7 bases). CDR3 length equals 17 residues. V dropped 0 bases and J dropped 1 base, with 13 bases sitting between them. The germline V gene has CDR1 KGHSH and CDR2 LQKENI. The CDR3 region has the DNA TGTGCCAGCTCACCACCGGGGGGGGCTATGGCCAAAAACATTCAGTACTTC. As protein: CASSPPGGAMAKNIQYF. Drawing the rest from reference TRBV18 and TRBJ2-4, the complete variable domain is NAGVMQNPRHLVRRRGQEARLRCSPMKGHSHVYWYRQLPEEGLKFMVYLQKENIIDESGMPKERFSAEFPKEGPSILRIQQVVRGDSAAYFCASSPPGGAMAKNIQYFGAGTRLSVL.

The gene calls are TRBV28 and TRBJ1-2, with 11 nucleotides matching TRBD1. V shed 3 bases, J shed 7 bases, and the junction held 7 bases outside the gene matches. The CDR3 spans 15 residues. In germline, CDR1 is MDHEN, CDR2 SYDVKM. CDR3: CASSFRTGGAVGYTF. In DNA, the CDR3 is TGTGCCAGCAGTTTCAGGACAGGGGGCGCGGTTGGCTACACCTTC.

This chain links TRBV12-5 with TRBJ1-6; no reliable D call. Trimming removed 3 bases from V and 8 bases from J, with 8 bases in between. Germline CDR1 is LGHNT and CDR2 is FRNRAP. CDR3 size: 13 residues. CDR3: CASGFDLDSPLHF. As DNA, the CDR3 is TGTGCTAGTGGTTTCGACCTAGATTCACCCCTCCACTTT. The complete variable domain, with remaining parts taken from reference TRBV12-5 and TRBJ1-6, reads DARVTQTPRHKVTEMGQEVTMRCQPILGHNTVFWYRQTMMQGLELLAYFRNRAPLDDSGMPKDRFSAEMPDATLATLKIQPSEPRDSAVYFCASGFDLDSPLHFGNGTRLTVT.

J is TRBJ2-2 and V is TRBV3-1 (or the pseudogene TRBV3-2); weak D call: TRBD2 (5 bases). The germline V and J ends were trimmed by 4 bases and 0 bases, with 12 bases remaining between them. The CDR3 is 16 residues long. Germline CDR1 reads LGHDT; CDR2 reads YNNKEL (reference sequence). CDR3 region: CASSLHGVPNTGELFF. CDR3 bases: TGTGCCAGCAGCCTTCACGGGGTACCGAACACCGGGGAGCTGTTTTTT.

The chain employs TRBV6-5 and TRBJ1-5, with TRBD1 identical over 9 bases. Germline-derived CDR1 and CDR2 are MNHEY and SVGAGI. The CDR3 is 14 amino acids. The trim removed 2 bases at V and 7 bases at J, leaving 3 bases unmatched. For the CDR3, the DNA is TGTGCCAGCAGTTACGACAGGGGGTACCAGCCCCAGCATTTT. It encodes CASSYDRGYQPQHF.

V gene TRBV6-5 combines with J gene TRBJ2-7; D tentatively reads TRBD1 or TRBD2 (6 bases each). CDR1 is MNHEY and CDR2 is SVGAGI in the germline V gene. The CDR3 runs to 12 residues. Trimming removed 9 bases at V and 7 bases at J, with 16 bases between. CDR3 DNA sequence: TGTGCCAGTTCCGGGGGCGGCGATGAGCAGTACTTC. Translated: CASSGGGDEQYF.

This clone was seen a single time. V is TRBV7-2 and J is TRBJ1-2, with D perhaps TRBD1 (6 bases). The ends were cut back, 5 bases at V and 6 bases at J, with 13 bases in the middle. This CDR3 is built from 13 residues. Germline V lookup: CDR1 SGHTA, CDR2 FQGNSA. The CDR3 DNA reads TGTGCCAGCAGCGCACAGGGACTCCATGGCTACACCTTC. Amino acids: CASSAQGLHGYTF.

The V and J genes are TRBV11-2 and TRBJ2-1, with D tentatively TRBD2 (6 bases). The CDR3 is 14 residues long. From germline, CDR1 is SGHAT and CDR2 FQNNGV. Trimming pared 2 bases from V and 4 bases from J, leaving 9 bases between. This CDR3 reads CASSLLAAYNEQFF. CDR3 coding DNA: TGTGCCAGCAGCTTATTAGCGGCTTACAATGAGCAGTTCTTC.

V usage is TRBV3-1 (or the pseudogene TRBV3-2) and J usage is TRBJ1-1, with D perhaps TRBD1 (6 bases). V shed 0 bases and J shed 8 bases, with 13 bases lying between them. The CDR3 has 14 residues. CDR1 and CDR2 from the germline V gene are LGHDT and YNNKEL (reference sequence). The CDR3, as DNA: TGTGCCAGCAGCCAAGATCCGGGGGCTAGAGAAGCTTTCTTT. Translated, it gives CASSQDPGAREAFF.

V is TRBV19 and J is TRBJ2-7; 11 bases are a match to TRBD1. The germline V gene has CDR1 LNHDA and CDR2 SQIVND (reference sequence). Trimming cost V 6 bases and J 3 bases; bases outside gene matches: 1. The CDR3 length is 13 residues. The CDR3 DNA reads TGTGCCAGTAGCGGGACAGGGGGCTACGAGCAGTACTTC. Protein sequence: CASSGTGGYEQYF.

The rearrangement links TRBV3-1 (or the pseudogene TRBV3-2) to TRBJ2-3; 11 bases align to TRBD2. The CDR3 has 18 residues. With V trimmed by 0 bases and J by 6 bases, 11 bases remained unmatched. Germline CDR1 is LGHDT and CDR2 is YNNKEL (reference sequence). The CDR3 sequence: CASSQDWVAGGGKDTQYF. The CDR3 nucleotides read TGTGCCAGCAGCCAAGATTGGGTAGCGGGAGGGGGGAAGGATACGCAGTATTTT.

The V gene is TRBV11-2, the J gene TRBJ2-5; D possibly uses TRBD1 or TRBD2 (6 bases each). Germline loops: CDR1 SGHAT, CDR2 FQNNGV. The CDR3 runs to 15 residues. The germline V and J ends were trimmed by 6 bases and 2 bases, with 16 bases remaining between them. CDR3 region: CASRTQGLLQETQYF. The CDR3 DNA reads as TGTGCCAGCAGGACACAGGGACTCCTACAAGAGACCCAGTACTTC.

The V and J genes are TRBV7-8 and TRBJ1-2; TRBD1 agrees at 7 bases. This CDR3 contains 15 residues. The germline V gene encodes CDR1 SGHVS and CDR2 FQNEAQ. J gave up 4 bases and V 3 bases, and 8 bases lay outside the gene matches. The CDR3 protein is CASSFPGGDSYGYTF. The CDR3 nucleotides are TGTGCCAGCAGCTTCCCAGGGGGGGACAGCTATGGCTACACCTTC.

The chain has TRBV7-3 and TRBJ1-1, with unresolved D. Germline V gene lookup returns CDR1 SGHTA and CDR2 FQGTGA. The CDR3 has 14 amino acids. V lost 1 base and J lost 5, with 11 bases in between. CDR3 nucleotide sequence: TGTGCCAGCAGCTTAAGTCATGCGGTGACTGAAGCTTTCTTT. It yields the protein CASSLSHAVTEAFF.